This TCR beta chain appears in the sequencing data of a study of T cell clusters in autoimmune cytopenias. TRB rearrangements were amplified by touch-down multiplex PCR with mixed TRB-A/B primers. TCRdb re-called the multiplex PCR reads; every CDR3 protein appears as one record, without DNA. This repertoire comprises around 9,700 distinct CDR3 sequences; its ten largest clones make up 33%. Germline CDR1 and CDR2: SGHDN and FVKESK. The CDR3 extends over 16 amino acids. TRB amplification used roughly 250 ng of peripheral blood genomic DNA. These data were also filed under a second study, of T cell repertoires in aging, cancer and after chemotherapy.

The receptor's source is a human donor in good health. The rearrangement joins TRBV14 to TRBJ2-3; TCRdb selects TRBD2, and the lack of DNA leaves this call unchecked. The sequenced sample consisted of peripheral blood. The CDR3 protein is CASSQSWDSAPDTQYF.